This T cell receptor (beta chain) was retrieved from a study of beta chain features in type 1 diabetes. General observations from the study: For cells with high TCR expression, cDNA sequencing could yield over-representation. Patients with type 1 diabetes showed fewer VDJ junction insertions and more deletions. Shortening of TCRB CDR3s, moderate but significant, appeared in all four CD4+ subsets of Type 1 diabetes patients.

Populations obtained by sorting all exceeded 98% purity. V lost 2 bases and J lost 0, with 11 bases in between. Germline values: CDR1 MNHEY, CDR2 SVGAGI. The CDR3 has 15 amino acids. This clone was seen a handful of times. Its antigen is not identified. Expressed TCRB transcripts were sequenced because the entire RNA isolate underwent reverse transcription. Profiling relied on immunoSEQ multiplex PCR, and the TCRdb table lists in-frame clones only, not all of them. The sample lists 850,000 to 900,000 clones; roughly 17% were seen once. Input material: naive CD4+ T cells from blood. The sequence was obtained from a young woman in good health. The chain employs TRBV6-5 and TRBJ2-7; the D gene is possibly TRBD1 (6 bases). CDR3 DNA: TGTGCCAGCAGTTACGTGACAGGCAGCTCCTACGAGCAGTACTTC. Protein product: CASSYVTGSSYEQYF.